This is a list of T cell receptor beta chains from one sample in a study of tumor-infiltrating lymphocytes in primary liver carcinoma. MiXCR, run by TCRdb on the multiplex PCR reads, gives a single entry per CDR3 protein. Among about 180,000 distinct CDR3 sequences listed, 60% were seen once. Sequencing input: peripheral blood. These receptors all stem from a man between 40 and 49 years old with primary liver carcinoma and hepatitis B virus infection. Each CDR3 is given with its conserved first and last residue. Fields, in order: J gene, V gene, CDR3 protein.

TRBJ2-1 TRBV7-2 CASSLSSGSVNEQFF
TRBJ2-1 TRBV11-2 CASSSAGMNEQFF
TRBJ1-5 TRBV12-3/TRBV12-4 CASSPAGGRGFQPQHF
TRBJ2-7 TRBV28 CASSLAAAYEQYF
TRBJ1-3 TRBV6-5 CASSRNPMRTGNTIYF
TRBJ2-4 TRBV28 CASSTGIVAKNIQYF
TRBJ1-2 TRBV5-6 CASNLPGPSNYGYTF
TRBJ2-3 TRBV6-5 CASSYSSAGGSTDTQYF
TRBJ2-1 TRBV10-3 CAIRGTGGKGFF
TRBJ2-3 TRBV5-5 CASSLGLAGDTQYF
TRBJ2-1 TRBV11-2 CASSLGTRGDEQFF
TRBJ2-2 TRBV28 CASSFGQGANTGELFF
TRBJ2-7 TRBV11-2 CASSPVDRRDITYEQYF
TRBJ2-7 TRBV28 CASTPWGDRGDEQYF
TRBJ1-1 TRBV5-7 CASSSLYVGLEAFF
TRBJ2-3 TRBV4-1 CSSSLGSLGRNTQYF
TRBJ2-3 TRBV13 CASSLVNTDTQYF
TRBJ1-4 TRBV4-1 CASSQTPGQGTEKLFF
TRBJ2-3 TRBV6-5 CASSYPGTDTQYF
TRBJ1-2 TRBV11-2 CANIPSLSGGYTF
TRBJ1-6 TRBV7-3 CASSLLGQGSSPLHF
TRBJ2-7 TRBV11-2 CASSPRDDNSYEHYF
TRBJ1-1 TRBV14 CASSYEWSTEAFF
TRBJ1-2 TRBV6-1 CASTEPGPTQEGYTF
TRBJ1-2 TRBV11-2 CAISSPHTGQRYTF
TRBJ2-2 TRBV6-6 CASSYTVGTGDLFF
TRBJ2-1 TRBV11-2 CARSAKLGLIEQFF
TRBJ2-1 TRBV28 CASSSTGTSSHNEQFF
TRBJ2-3 TRBV11-2 CASSATPSGRSTDMQYF
TRBJ2-7 TRBV11-2 CASSPRAGQAVEQYF
TRBJ2-3 TRBV7-8 CASSLRPGGPGTDTQYF
TRBJ2-5 TRBV4-1 CASSQDDGQQETQYF
TRBJ2-5 TRBV6-6 CASSYGPETQYF
TRBJ2-3 TRBV11-2 CASSGPGTDTQYF
TRBJ2-7 TRBV29-1 CSATSGLDYEQYF
TRBJ1-2 TRBV28 CASTSTGIGGTPDSLYGYTF
TRBJ2-7 TRBV12-3/TRBV12-4 CASSARGAESYEQYF
TRBJ2-1 TRBV5-5 CASSLWGASYKEQFF
TRBJ2-7 TRBV19 CASSIRGSSNEQYF
TRBJ2-3 TRBV6-6 CTSNGGVDADTQYF
TRBJ2-1 TRBV11-2 CASSPRTSSAEQFF
TRBJ2-1 TRBV12-3/TRBV12-4 CASSQGQGTYNEQFF
TRBJ1-1 TRBV6-5 CASSYTGSGNTEAFF
TRBJ2-1 TRBV11-1 CASSPGTSVYDQQFF
TRBJ2-5 TRBV29-1 CSVDPGGLTSGEYQETQYF